This is a list of T cell receptor beta chains from one sample in a study of blood T cell repertoires in COVID-19. Some clones are missing from TCRdb's copy, which holds only in-frame ones; the method was immunoSEQ multiplex PCR. The sample holds roughly 120,000 clones, approximately 85% seen once. Input material: peripheral blood. These receptors were collected from an elderly woman with COVID-19, enrolled during active disease. Each CDR3 is given with its conserved first and last residue. D genes are given only for firm matches. Clone size is stated in some rows and not others, as once, few, many or a class when expanded.

v_call: TRBV19; j_call: TRBJ1-5; d_call: TRBD1; clone_size: .; cdr3_nt: TGTGCCAGTAGTACCCGTCAACAGGGGGCGGATTCTCCTCAGCCCCAGCATTTT; cdr3_aa: CASSTRQQGADSPQPQHF
v_call: TRBV19; j_call: TRBJ2-5; d_call: .; clone_size: .; cdr3_nt: TGTGCCAGTAGTCTCAAAGGGTGGGGCGACCAAGAGACCCAGTACTTC; cdr3_aa: CASSLKGWGDQETQYF
v_call: TRBV18; j_call: TRBJ2-5; d_call: .; clone_size: .; cdr3_nt: TGTGCCAGCTCACCCCTAGCTTTGTTGGACCAAGAGACCCAGTACTTC; cdr3_aa: CASSPLALLDQETQYF
v_call: TRBV27; j_call: TRBJ2-6; d_call: TRBD2; clone_size: .; cdr3_nt: TGTGCCAGCAGACTAAAACCGGGACTAGCGGGAGAAACCCGCTCTGGGGCCAACGTCCTGACTTTC; cdr3_aa: CASRLKPGLAGETRSGANVLTF
v_call: TRBV18; j_call: TRBJ2-1; d_call: TRBD2; clone_size: .; cdr3_nt: TGTGCCAGCTCGCCACAGGGACTAGCGGGAGGAAATGAGCAGTTCTTC; cdr3_aa: CASSPQGLAGGNEQFF
v_call: TRBV7-9; j_call: TRBJ2-1; d_call: TRBD2; clone_size: few; cdr3_nt: TGTGCCAGCAGTAGCGGGAGGTCCAATGAGCAGTTCTTC; cdr3_aa: CASSSGRSNEQFF
v_call: TRBV5-3; j_call: TRBJ2-1; d_call: TRBD1; clone_size: .; cdr3_nt: TGTGCCAGAAGCCCGGAAGCGGACAGGGCAGGGAATGAGCAGTTCTTC; cdr3_aa: CARSPEADRAGNEQFF
v_call: TRBV7-9; j_call: TRBJ2-5; d_call: .; clone_size: .; cdr3_nt: TGTGCCAGCAGGCCGGAGTCGGAGACCCAGTACTTC; cdr3_aa: CASRPESETQYF
v_call: TRBV19; j_call: TRBJ2-1; d_call: .; clone_size: .; cdr3_nt: TGTGCCAGTAGTTCCTTGACCGGGGATGAGCAGTTCTTC; cdr3_aa: CASSSLTGDEQFF
v_call: TRBV19; j_call: TRBJ1-1; d_call: TRBD1; clone_size: .; cdr3_nt: TGTGCCAGTAGTATCATGGCAGGGGGAGGAACTGAAGCTTTCTTT; cdr3_aa: CASSIMAGGGTEAFF
v_call: TRBV18; j_call: TRBJ2-1; d_call: TRBD2; clone_size: .; cdr3_nt: TGTGCCAGCTCACTTGTTCGGGAGGCGGGGAATGAGCAGTTCTTC; cdr3_aa: CASSLVREAGNEQFF
v_call: TRBV28; j_call: TRBJ1-5; d_call: .; clone_size: .; cdr3_nt: TGTGCCAGCAGCCCCGCGGGGGCCAGTAGCAATCAGCCCCAGCATTTT; cdr3_aa: CASSPAGASSNQPQHF
v_call: TRBV9; j_call: TRBJ2-1; d_call: TRBD2; clone_size: .; cdr3_nt: TGTGCCAGCAGCGTAGCAGGGACTAGCCATAATGAGCAGTTCTTC; cdr3_aa: CASSVAGTSHNEQFF
v_call: TRBV7-9; j_call: TRBJ1-3; d_call: TRBD1; clone_size: .; cdr3_nt: TGTGCCAGCAGGGGGACAGGGGGAAACACCATATATTTT; cdr3_aa: CASRGTGGNTIYF
v_call: TRBV7-9; j_call: TRBJ2-1; d_call: .; clone_size: .; cdr3_nt: TGTGCCAGCAGGGTAGCCGGGGGAACCTACAATGAGCAGTTCTTC; cdr3_aa: CASRVAGGTYNEQFF
v_call: TRBV5-4; j_call: TRBJ2-5; d_call: TRBD1; clone_size: .; cdr3_nt: TGTGCCAGCAGCGGGACTCCTCGACAGGGGCTACAAGAGACCCAGTACTTC; cdr3_aa: CASSGTPRQGLQETQYF
v_call: TRBV25-1; j_call: TRBJ2-2; d_call: .; clone_size: .; cdr3_nt: TGTGCCAGCAGTTCAACTTATACGAACCCTGGGGAGCTGTTTTTT; cdr3_aa: CASSSTYTNPGELFF
v_call: TRBV28; j_call: TRBJ1-5; d_call: .; clone_size: .; cdr3_nt: TGTGCCAGCAGACCCCGTGGGAGGGTCGATCAGCCCCAGCATTTT; cdr3_aa: CASRPRGRVDQPQHF
v_call: TRBV28; j_call: TRBJ1-5; d_call: TRBD1; clone_size: .; cdr3_nt: TGTGCCAGCAGTTTAGAGGGACAGGGCACCTCGTTGCGGCCCCAGCATTTT; cdr3_aa: CASSLEGQGTSLRPQHF
v_call: TRBV7-2; j_call: TRBJ2-5; d_call: TRBD2; clone_size: .; cdr3_nt: TGTGCCAGCAGCTACCGGGTAGCGGGAACCGTTCAGAGCCAAGAGACCCAGTACTTC; cdr3_aa: CASSYRVAGTVQSQETQYF
v_call: TRBV5-1; j_call: TRBJ1-1; d_call: .; clone_size: .; cdr3_nt: TGCGCCAGCAGCTCCAACAGGGAGTTGAACACTGAAGCTTTCTTT; cdr3_aa: CASSSNRELNTEAFF
v_call: TRBV28; j_call: TRBJ1-2; d_call: .; clone_size: few; cdr3_nt: TGTGCCAGCAGTCTCGCAGTCCTCTATGGCTACACCTTC; cdr3_aa: CASSLAVLYGYTF
v_call: TRBV28; j_call: TRBJ2-4; d_call: TRBD1; clone_size: .; cdr3_nt: TGTGCCAGCAGGCTCCTGACAGGGGGACGAAACATTCAGTACTTC; cdr3_aa: CASRLLTGGRNIQYF
v_call: TRBV7-2; j_call: TRBJ1-5; d_call: TRBD1; clone_size: .; cdr3_nt: TGTGCCAGCAGCTTGACAGGGGGCAGTCAGCCCCAGCATTTT; cdr3_aa: CASSLTGGSQPQHF
v_call: TRBV4-3; j_call: TRBJ1-2; d_call: .; clone_size: .; cdr3_nt: TGCGCCAGCAGCCCTCAGGGGCAGGGAAGGGGTGGCTACACCTTC; cdr3_aa: CASSPQGQGRGGYTF
v_call: TRBV28; j_call: TRBJ2-1; d_call: .; clone_size: .; cdr3_nt: TGTGGGTCAAGCGGGCCGTTTTACAATGAGCAGTTCTTC; cdr3_aa: CGSSGPFYNEQFF
v_call: TRBV3-1/TRBV3-2; j_call: TRBJ2-5; d_call: TRBD2; clone_size: .; cdr3_nt: TGTGCCAGCAGCTCTCTATTCTCCGGGACTAGCGCAGTAGAGACCCAGTACTTC; cdr3_aa: CASSSLFSGTSAVETQYF
v_call: TRBV15; j_call: TRBJ2-1; d_call: TRBD1; clone_size: .; cdr3_nt: TGTGCCACCAGCGACCGGACAGGGCGAAATGAGCAGTTCTTC; cdr3_aa: CATSDRTGRNEQFF
v_call: TRBV6-6; j_call: TRBJ2-7; d_call: TRBD2; clone_size: .; cdr3_nt: TGTGCCAGCACAACTAGCGGGAGCTCCTACGAGCAGTACTTC; cdr3_aa: CASTTSGSSYEQYF
v_call: TRBV3-1/TRBV3-2; j_call: TRBJ1-5; d_call: .; clone_size: .; cdr3_nt: TGTGCCAGCAGCCAAGATGGGGGTATGGACAGTAGCAATCAGCCCCAGCATTTT; cdr3_aa: CASSQDGGMDSSNQPQHF
v_call: TRBV3-1/TRBV3-2; j_call: TRBJ1-6; d_call: TRBD1; clone_size: once; cdr3_nt: TGTGCCAGCAGCCAAGGACAGGGTTTTAATTCACCCCTCCACTTT; cdr3_aa: CASSQGQGFNSPLHF
v_call: TRBV7-2; j_call: TRBJ2-7; d_call: .; clone_size: .; cdr3_nt: TGTGCCAGCAGCTTAGATGCCGGGAAGGGCGAGCAGTACTTC; cdr3_aa: CASSLDAGKGEQYF
v_call: TRBV28; j_call: TRBJ1-2; d_call: .; clone_size: .; cdr3_nt: TGTGCCAGCAGTTTACCAGGACAGAGCCTGGGCTACACCTTC; cdr3_aa: CASSLPGQSLGYTF
v_call: TRBV18; j_call: TRBJ1-1; d_call: .; clone_size: .; cdr3_nt: TGTGCCAGCTCACCTTCGGGGAACACTGAAGCTTTCTTT; cdr3_aa: CASSPSGNTEAFF
v_call: TRBV14; j_call: TRBJ2-1; d_call: TRBD2; clone_size: .; cdr3_nt: TGTGCCAGCAGCCTACTGAGGCTAGCGGGTATCAATGAGCAGTTCTTC; cdr3_aa: CASSLLRLAGINEQFF
v_call: TRBV18; j_call: TRBJ2-3; d_call: .; clone_size: .; cdr3_nt: TGTGCCAGCTCACCCAGGGATTCGGATACGCAGTATTTT; cdr3_aa: CASSPRDSDTQYF
v_call: TRBV19; j_call: TRBJ1-6; d_call: .; clone_size: .; cdr3_nt: TGTGCCAGTAGTATAAGCGGGAGGTTTTCACCCCTCCACTTT; cdr3_aa: CASSISGRFSPLHF
v_call: TRBV5-8; j_call: TRBJ1-1; d_call: .; clone_size: .; cdr3_nt: TGTGCCAGCAGCTTGGCCCATTTGTCTGAAGCTTTCTTT; cdr3_aa: CASSLAHLSEAFF
v_call: TRBV28; j_call: TRBJ2-5; d_call: .; clone_size: .; cdr3_nt: TGTGCCAGCAGTTTGCCCGGAGCTTGGGAGACCCAGTACTTC; cdr3_aa: CASSLPGAWETQYF
v_call: TRBV6-5; j_call: TRBJ1-5; d_call: TRBD1; clone_size: .; cdr3_nt: TGTGCCAGCAGACAAGTGGGACAGATCCTCCAGCCCCAGCATTTT; cdr3_aa: CASRQVGQILQPQHF
v_call: TRBV18; j_call: TRBJ2-2; d_call: TRBD2; clone_size: .; cdr3_nt: TGTGCCAGCCTTTTTAGCGGGAGAAAGAACACCGGGGAGCTGTTTTTT; cdr3_aa: CASLFSGRKNTGELFF
v_call: TRBV12-3/TRBV12-4; j_call: TRBJ2-1; d_call: .; clone_size: few; cdr3_nt: TGTGCCAGCAGTTTATCGTATCTGAATGAGCAGTTCTTC; cdr3_aa: CASSLSYLNEQFF
v_call: TRBV6-5; j_call: TRBJ1-6; d_call: .; clone_size: .; cdr3_nt: TGTGCCAGCAGGGCAGAGGTTAATTCACCCCTCCACTTT; cdr3_aa: CASRAEVNSPLHF
v_call: TRBV21-1; j_call: TRBJ2-7; d_call: .; clone_size: .; cdr3_nt: TGTGCCAGCAGCACCTCGGGTTTGCGCGTTACCTACGAGCAGTACTTC; cdr3_aa: CASSTSGLRVTYEQYF
v_call: TRBV20-1; j_call: TRBJ2-1; d_call: .; clone_size: .; cdr3_nt: TGCAGTGCTAGTTTCGTCGGGAATGAGCAGTTCTTC; cdr3_aa: CSASFVGNEQFF